This T cell receptor beta chain emerged from a study of blood T cell repertoires in COVID-19. Background on the study: Nucleic acid was either cDNA or gDNA, and it came from T cells, B-cell-depleted T cells, or PBMCs.

Libraries were prepared by immunoSEQ multiplex PCR; TCRdb keeps only in-frame clonotypes and omits some of them. This repertoire shows 150,000 to 190,000 clones, around 84% found once; its top ten account for around 7.7%. From germline, CDR1 is LGHDT and CDR2 YNNKEL (reference sequence). Trimming at V came to 0 bases and at J to 7 bases, leaving 9 bases not matched to a gene. This CDR3 has 17 residues. The chain has TRBV3-1 (or the pseudogene TRBV3-2) and TRBJ1-4, with TRBD1 matching over 9 bases. The TCR sequence derives from a man in his fifties or sixties who had recovered from COVID-19. Specimen: PBMCs or T cells enriched from blood (not recorded which). The CDR3 region has the DNA TGTGCCAGCAGCCAAGATCCTTGGGGGACAGGGTTTGAAAAACTGTTTTTT. Protein: CASSQDPWGTGFEKLFF.